The source of this T cell receptor beta chain is a study of cytomegalovirus exposure and HLA in healthy donors. Germline CDR1 is LGHNA and CDR2 is YNFKEQ. The CDR3 is 15 residues long. The V end was cut by 5 bases, the J end by 2 bases, with 15 bases between. PCR involved 60 Vbeta and 13 Jbeta primers. Clones were read by immunoSEQ multiplex PCR, and TCRdb kept only the in-frame ones, dropping some. The repertoire holds under 150,000 clones, over 60% seen once, with around 3% in the top ten. This receptor was taken from a woman aged 25 to 39 in good health and CMV-seropositive. The gene calls are TRBV4-2 and TRBJ2-5, with D uncertain. The specimen was PBMCs. CDR3 sequence: CASSSQWWWQETQYF. CDR3 bases: TGTGCCAGCAGCTCCCAGTGGTGGTGGCAAGAGACCCAGTACTTC.